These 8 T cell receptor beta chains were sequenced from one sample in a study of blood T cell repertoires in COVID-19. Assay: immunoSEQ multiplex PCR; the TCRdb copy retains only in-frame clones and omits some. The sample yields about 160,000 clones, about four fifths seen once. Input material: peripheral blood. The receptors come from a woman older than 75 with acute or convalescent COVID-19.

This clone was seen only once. CDR3 in amino acids: CASLDWGGGYTF. CDR3 bases: TGTGCCAGCCTTGACTGGGGGGGTGGCTACACCTTC. V is TRBV3-1 (or the pseudogene TRBV3-2) and J is TRBJ1-2; possible D gene TRBD1, 5 bases. The germline gives CDR1 LGHDT, CDR2 YNNKEL (reference sequence). This CDR3 has 12 amino acids. Trimming took 8 bases from V and 7 from J, leaving 14 bases between them.

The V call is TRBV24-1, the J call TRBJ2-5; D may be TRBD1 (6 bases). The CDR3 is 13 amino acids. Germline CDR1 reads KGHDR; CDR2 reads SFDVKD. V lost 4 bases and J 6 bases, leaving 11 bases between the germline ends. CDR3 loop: CATSDPDSQTQYF. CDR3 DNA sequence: TGTGCCACCAGTGACCCGGACAGTCAGACCCAGTACTTC.

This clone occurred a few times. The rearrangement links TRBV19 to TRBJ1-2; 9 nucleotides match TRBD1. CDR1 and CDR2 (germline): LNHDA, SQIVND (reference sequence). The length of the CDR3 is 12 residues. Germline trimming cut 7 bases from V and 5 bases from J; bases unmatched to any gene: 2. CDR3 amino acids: CASIDRGYGYTF. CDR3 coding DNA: TGTGCCAGTATCGACAGGGGGTATGGCTACACCTTC.

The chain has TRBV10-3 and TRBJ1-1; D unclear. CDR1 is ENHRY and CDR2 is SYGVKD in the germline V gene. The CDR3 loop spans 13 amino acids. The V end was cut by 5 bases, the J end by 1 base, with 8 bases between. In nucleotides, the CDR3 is TGTGCCATCAGTACAGAGTCGAACACTGAAGCTTTCTTT. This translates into CAISTESNTEAFF.

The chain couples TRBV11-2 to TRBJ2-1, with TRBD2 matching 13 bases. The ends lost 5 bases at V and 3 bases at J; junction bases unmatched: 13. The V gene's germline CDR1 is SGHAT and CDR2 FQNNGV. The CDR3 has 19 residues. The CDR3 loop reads CASSPAGGTSGAGYNEQFF. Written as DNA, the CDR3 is TGTGCCAGCAGCCCGGCCGGAGGGACTAGCGGGGCCGGCTACAATGAGCAGTTCTTC.

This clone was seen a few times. The CDR3 sequence: CASSQGERETQYF. As DNA, the CDR3 is TGTGCCAGCAGCCAAGGGGAGCGAGAGACCCAGTACTTC. The rearrangement joins TRBV4-2 to TRBJ2-5; TRBD2 might be the D (5 bases). This CDR3 comprises 13 residues. Germline V gene sequence: CDR1 LGHNA, CDR2 YNFKEQ. V lost 1 base and J lost 4, with 7 bases in between.

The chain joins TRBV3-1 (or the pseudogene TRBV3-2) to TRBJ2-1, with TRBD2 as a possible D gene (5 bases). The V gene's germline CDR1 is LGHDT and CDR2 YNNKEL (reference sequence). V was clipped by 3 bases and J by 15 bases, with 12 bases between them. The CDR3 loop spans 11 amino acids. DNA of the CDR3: TGTGCCAGCAGCCAGGCAGGAGGCCGGTTCTTC. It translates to CASSQAGGRFF.

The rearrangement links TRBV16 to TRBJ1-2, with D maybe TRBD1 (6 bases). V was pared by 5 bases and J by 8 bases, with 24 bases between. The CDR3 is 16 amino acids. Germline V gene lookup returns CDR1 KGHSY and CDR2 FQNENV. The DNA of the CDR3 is TGTGCCAGCAGCATAACACAGGGTAAAGAGTATATCGGCTACACCTTC. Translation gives CASSITQGKEYIGYTF.